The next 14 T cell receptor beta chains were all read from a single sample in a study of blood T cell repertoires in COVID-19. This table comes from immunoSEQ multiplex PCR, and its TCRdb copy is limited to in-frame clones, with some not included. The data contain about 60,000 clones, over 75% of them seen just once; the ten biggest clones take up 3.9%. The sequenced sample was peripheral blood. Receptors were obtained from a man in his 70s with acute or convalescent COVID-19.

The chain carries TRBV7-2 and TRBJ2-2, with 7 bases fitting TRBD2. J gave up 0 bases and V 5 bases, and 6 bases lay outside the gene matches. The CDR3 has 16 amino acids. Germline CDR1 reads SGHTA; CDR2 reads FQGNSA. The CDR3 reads CASSPWGGTNTGELFF. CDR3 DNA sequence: TGTGCCAGCAGCCCATGGGGGGGGACGAACACCGGGGAGCTGTTTTTT.

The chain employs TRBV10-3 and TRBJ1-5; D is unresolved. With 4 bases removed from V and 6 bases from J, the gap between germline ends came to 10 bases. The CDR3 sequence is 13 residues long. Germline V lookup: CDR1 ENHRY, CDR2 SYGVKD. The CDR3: CAISGREGQPQHF. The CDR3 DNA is TGTGCCATCAGTGGGCGGGAGGGTCAGCCCCAGCATTTT.

This CDR3 is CASSILAGGHNEQFF. The CDR3 DNA sequence: TGTGCCAGTAGTATACTAGCGGGGGGACACAATGAGCAGTTCTTC. The chain combines TRBV19 with TRBJ2-1, with TRBD2 matching over 11 bases. There are 15 residues in the CDR3. Germline-derived CDR1 and CDR2 are LNHDA and SQIVND (reference sequence). Trimming took 2 bases from V and 5 from J; bases not matched to a gene: 2.

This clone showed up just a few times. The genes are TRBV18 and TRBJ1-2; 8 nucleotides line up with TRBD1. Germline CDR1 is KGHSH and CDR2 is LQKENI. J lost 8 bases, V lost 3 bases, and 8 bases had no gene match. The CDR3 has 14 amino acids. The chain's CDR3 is CASSPLDRAGGYTF. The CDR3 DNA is TGTGCCAGCTCACCCCTGGACAGGGCTGGCGGCTACACCTTC.

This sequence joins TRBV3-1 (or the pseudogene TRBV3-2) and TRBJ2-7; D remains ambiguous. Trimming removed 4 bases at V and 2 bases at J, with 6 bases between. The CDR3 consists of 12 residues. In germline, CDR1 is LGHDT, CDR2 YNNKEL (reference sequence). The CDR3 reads CASSPIPYEQYF. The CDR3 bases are TGTGCCAGCAGCCCCATCCCCTACGAGCAGTACTTC.

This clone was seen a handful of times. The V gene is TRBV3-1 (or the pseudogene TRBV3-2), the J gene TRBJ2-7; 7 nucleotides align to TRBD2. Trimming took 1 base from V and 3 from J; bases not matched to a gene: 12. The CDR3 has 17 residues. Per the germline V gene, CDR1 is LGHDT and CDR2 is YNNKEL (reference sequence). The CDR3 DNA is TGTGCCAGCAGCCAAGTTGGGGGGGGACCCGTATACTACGAGCAGTACTTC. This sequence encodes CASSQVGGGPVYYEQYF.

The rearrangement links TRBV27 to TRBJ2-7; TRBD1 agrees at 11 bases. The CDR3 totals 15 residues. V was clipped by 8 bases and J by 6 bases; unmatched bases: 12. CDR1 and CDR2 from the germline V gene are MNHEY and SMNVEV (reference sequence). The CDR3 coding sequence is TGTGCCAGCCACCGGGGGGACAGGGGGTTTAGCGAGCAGTACTTC. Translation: CASHRGDRGFSEQYF.

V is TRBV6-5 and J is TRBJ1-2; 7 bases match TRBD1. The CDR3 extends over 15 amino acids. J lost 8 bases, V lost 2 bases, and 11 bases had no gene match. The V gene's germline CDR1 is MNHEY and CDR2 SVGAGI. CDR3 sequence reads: CASSYGLTGLGGYTF. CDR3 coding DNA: TGTGCCAGCAGTTACGGTCTGACAGGGTTAGGAGGCTACACCTTC.

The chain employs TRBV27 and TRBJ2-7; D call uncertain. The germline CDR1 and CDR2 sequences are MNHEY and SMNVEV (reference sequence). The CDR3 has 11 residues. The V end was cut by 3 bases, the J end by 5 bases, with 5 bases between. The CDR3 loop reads CASSLGNEQYF. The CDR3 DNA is TGTGCCAGCAGTTTGGGCAACGAGCAGTACTTC.

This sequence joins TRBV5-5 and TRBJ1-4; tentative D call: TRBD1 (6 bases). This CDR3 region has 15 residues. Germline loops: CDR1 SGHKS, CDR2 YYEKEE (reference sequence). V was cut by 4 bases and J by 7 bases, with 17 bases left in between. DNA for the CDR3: TGTGCCAGCAGCGGGACATCTTCGGGTCGTGAAAAACTGTTTTTT. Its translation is CASSGTSSGREKLFF.

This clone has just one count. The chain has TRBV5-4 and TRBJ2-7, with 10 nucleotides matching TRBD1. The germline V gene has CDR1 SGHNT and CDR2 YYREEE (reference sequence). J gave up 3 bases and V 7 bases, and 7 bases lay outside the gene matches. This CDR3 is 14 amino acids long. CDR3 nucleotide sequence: TGTGCCAGCCAATTTGACAGGGGGCTCTACGAGCAGTACTTC. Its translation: CASQFDRGLYEQYF. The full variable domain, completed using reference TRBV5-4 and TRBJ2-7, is ETGVTQSPTHLIKTRGQQVTLRCSSQSGHNTVSWYQQALGQGPQFIFQYYREEENGRGNFPPRFSGLQFPNYSSELNVNALELDDSALYLCASQFDRGLYEQYFGPGTRLTVT.

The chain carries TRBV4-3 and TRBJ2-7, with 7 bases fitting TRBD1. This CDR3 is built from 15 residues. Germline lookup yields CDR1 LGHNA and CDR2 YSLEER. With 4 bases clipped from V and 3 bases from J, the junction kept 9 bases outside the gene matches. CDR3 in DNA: TGCGCCAGCAGCCTAAGGACAGGATTTGGCTACGAGCAGTACTTC. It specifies CASSLRTGFGYEQYF.

Here the CDR3 DNA reads TGTGCCAGCAGCTTAGCTTCGTATGGCTACACCTTC. Translated, it gives CASSLASYGYTF. V is TRBV7-2 and J is TRBJ1-2, with D unresolved. CDR1 and CDR2 (germline): SGHTA, FQGNSA. The V and J ends lost 0 bases and 5 bases respectively, with 4 bases between them. The CDR3 has 12 residues.

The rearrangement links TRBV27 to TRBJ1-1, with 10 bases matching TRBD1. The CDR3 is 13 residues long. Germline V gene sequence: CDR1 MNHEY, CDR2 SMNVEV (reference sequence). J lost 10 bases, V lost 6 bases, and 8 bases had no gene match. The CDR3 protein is CASSPDRGLGAFF. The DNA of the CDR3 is TGTGCCAGCAGCCCCGACAGGGGGCTTGGAGCTTTCTTT.